The next 6 T cell receptor beta chains were all read from a single sample in a study of cytomegalovirus exposure and HLA in healthy donors. The PCR had 60 Vbeta and 13 Jbeta primers. Measured with immunoSEQ multiplex PCR; TCRdb has only the in-frame clones, and not every one. Here the sample spans more than 95,000 clones, 50% to 65% being singletons. Source material: PBMCs. The source is a woman aged 40 to 50 in good health and CMV-seropositive.

This chain uses TRBV5-1 with TRBJ2-7; TRBD2 matches at 7 bases. CDR3 length: 13 amino acids. The V gene end was trimmed by 0 bases and the J gene end by 7 bases; junction bases not matched to a gene: 4. CDR1 is SGHRS, CDR2 YFSETQ, per germline. The CDR3 nucleotides read TGCGCCAGCAGCTTGGGACTAGCTTGGGAGCAGTACTTC. It translates to CASSLGLAWEQYF.

This sequence joins TRBV10-3 and TRBJ2-3, with D perhaps TRBD1 (6 bases). V lost 5 bases to trimming and J lost 2 bases, with 14 bases between them. This CDR3 spans 15 amino acids. Germline V gene lookup returns CDR1 ENHRY and CDR2 SYGVKD. CDR3 amino acids: CAISLTGLNTDTQYF. CDR3 nucleotide sequence: TGTGCCATCAGTTTGACAGGTCTTAACACAGATACGCAGTATTTT.

J is TRBJ2-5 and V is TRBV28; TRBD2 aligns across 7 bases. Trimming removed 5 bases from V and 5 bases from J; junction bases left unmatched: 11. Germline CDR1 reads MDHEN; CDR2 reads SYDVKM. The CDR3 sequence is 15 residues long. CDR3 region: CASSPLESGKETQYF. The CDR3 DNA sequence: TGTGCCAGCAGTCCCCTGGAGAGCGGGAAGGAGACCCAGTACTTC.

V is TRBV27 and J is TRBJ2-2, with no clear D. CDR3 size: 14 residues. CDR1 and CDR2 from the germline V gene are MNHEY and SMNVEV (reference sequence). V lost 5 bases to trimming and J lost 7 bases, with 14 bases between them. The CDR3 sequence is CASSPTLSDGELFF. The CDR3 nucleotides read TGTGCCAGCAGTCCCACATTAAGTGACGGGGAGCTGTTTTTT.

V is TRBV7-9 and J is TRBJ2-1; 7 nucleotides agree with TRBD1. The CDR3 consists of 16 residues. The V gene's germline CDR1 is SEHNR and CDR2 FQNEAQ (reference sequence). V lost 5 bases, J lost 2 bases, and 9 bases stayed unmatched. The CDR3 loop is CASSPPVQGAYNEQFF. The CDR3 nucleotides are TGTGCCAGCAGCCCACCGGTCCAGGGGGCCTACAATGAGCAGTTCTTC.

CDR3 region: CASSLEVRGRAGGSYEQYF. CDR3 nucleotide sequence: TGTGCCAGCAGCTTAGAGGTTCGTGGGAGGGCCGGGGGTTCCTACGAGCAGTACTTC. V usage is TRBV7-6 and J usage is TRBJ2-7, with 7 bases identical to TRBD2. J was trimmed by 1 base and V by 1 base; bases with no gene match: 16. Germline lookup yields CDR1 SGHVS and CDR2 FNYEAQ. The length of the CDR3 is 19 residues.